The clone carrying this TCR beta chain was detected only a few times. Its antigen is not known. This record comes from a study of cytomegalovirus exposure and HLA in healthy donors. Study observations and caveats: Segments of the TCR beta V type were, in most cases, productive about 87% or about 30% of the time in an earlier analysis. The study assumed roughly uniform donor sequencing depth for presence/absence analyses.

60 Vbeta and 13 Jbeta primers were used in PCR. Original processing methods: In a later analysis, 75 million to 95 million unique TCR beta chains included roughly 11 million shared by two or more donors. TCRdb's table, derived via immunoSEQ multiplex PCR, lists solely in-frame clones and lacks some. V and J calls and clone size are copied from that table; D and trimming were computed from the DNA. The table lists 100,000 to 150,000 clones, approximately 87% of them singletons. CDR3 size: 16 residues. V was shortened by 0 bases and J by 3 bases, with 11 bases between the two germline ends. The V gene's germline CDR1 is MGHRA and CDR2 YSYEKL.

The clonotype originates from a man aged 18 to 35 in good health and CMV-seropositive. Specimen: PBMCs. This chain joins TRBV4-1 and TRBJ1-4, with D possibly TRBD1 on 5 matching bases. The CDR3 DNA reads as TGCGCCAGCAGCCAAGAACCAGGGTGGTCTAATGAAAAACTGTTTTTT. The encoded protein is CASSQEPGWSNEKLFF.